This T cell receptor beta chain was documented in a study of brain T cells in children with intractable seizures. Study outcomes and limitations: Patients' HCMV serostatus was unknown; virus specificity rests on CDR3 similarity alone.

Comments on this clone: The antigen is undetermined.

Germline V lookup: CDR1 SGHRS, CDR2 YFSETQ. The CDR3 extends over 19 amino acids. The ends lost 5 bases at V and 0 bases at J; junction bases unmatched: 17. Time point here: blood from clinic visit 5 months post-surgery; TSC patient then seizure free. Surgery cases with the highest brain T cell transcript signatures were chosen for sequencing. Before surgery, patients took at least one anti-epileptic drug. This table comes from immunoSEQ multiplex PCR, and its TCRdb copy is limited to in-frame clones, with some not included. The data contain 340,000 or so clones, 85% to 95% of them singletons. The sequencing used peripheral blood, collected roughly 5 months after surgery. The chain is built from TRBV5-1 and TRBJ2-1; TRBD2 agrees at 7 bases. This clonotype originated in a boy under three years old with tuberous sclerosis and intractable seizures. DNA of the CDR3: TGCGCCAGCAGACTGGGTGCGATAGCAGGACTAGTCTCCTACAATGAGCAGTTCTTC. It specifies CASRLGAIAGLVSYNEQFF.